The rows below give T cell receptor beta chains drawn from one sample of a study of shared clonotypes between healthy human individuals. This table comes from immunoSEQ multiplex PCR, and its TCRdb copy is limited to in-frame clones, with some not included. The sample includes about 600,000 clones, less than 98% seen only once; the top ten take 0.055% to 0.07%. Sequencing was done on a sample of naive CD4+ T cells sorted from blood. These receptors were taken from a woman in her thirties in good health. Each CDR3 is given without its conserved first and last residue.

j_call,v_call,cdr3_aa
TRBJ2-1,TRBV7-2,ASSRPGSNEQF
TRBJ2-7,TRBV7-8,ASSLRQARTSGRVPYEQY
TRBJ1-2,TRBV5-4,ASSTTGTGPANYGYT
TRBJ2-3,TRBV4-2,ASSQVVGRSGVTDTQY
TRBJ1-1,TRBV30,AWSALRGAEAF
TRBJ2-7,TRBV7-9,ASIKGPGAYEQY
TRBJ2-1,TRBV5-1,ASSLLAGVNEQF
TRBJ2-1,TRBV27,ASSLAPGIPYNEQF
TRBJ2-1,TRBV11-2,ASQLGGGLAVNEQF
TRBJ2-3,TRBV30,AATGRFTQY
TRBJ2-2,TRBV7-7,ASSLVAGGTGELF